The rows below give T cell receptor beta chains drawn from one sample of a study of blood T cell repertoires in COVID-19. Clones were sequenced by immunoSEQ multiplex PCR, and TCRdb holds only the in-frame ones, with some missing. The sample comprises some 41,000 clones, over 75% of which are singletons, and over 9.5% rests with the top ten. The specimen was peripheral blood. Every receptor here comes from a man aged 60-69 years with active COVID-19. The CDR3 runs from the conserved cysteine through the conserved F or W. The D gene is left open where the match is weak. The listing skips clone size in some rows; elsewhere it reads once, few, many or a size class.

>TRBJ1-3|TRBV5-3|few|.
CARSSGLSSGNTIYF
TGTGCCAGAAGCTCTGGGCTTAGCTCTGGAAACACCATATATTTT
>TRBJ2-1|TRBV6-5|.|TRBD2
CASSPGGRGGYEQFF
TGTGCCAGCAGCCCCGGCGGGAGGGGGGGATATGAGCAGTTCTTC
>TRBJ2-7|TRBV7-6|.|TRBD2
CASSPSTGGDYSYEQYF
TGTGCCAGCAGCCCGTCAACGGGGGGGGACTACTCCTACGAGCAGTACTTC
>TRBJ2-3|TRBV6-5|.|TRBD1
CASPKRDRGTDTQYF
TGTGCCAGCCCAAAGCGGGACAGGGGCACAGATACGCAGTATTTT
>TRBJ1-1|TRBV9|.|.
CASTSVRGEAFF
TGTGCCAGCACCTCGGTCCGGGGTGAAGCTTTCTTT
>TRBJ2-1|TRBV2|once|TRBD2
CASSDASGRWDEQFF
TGTGCCAGCAGTGACGCTAGCGGGAGATGGGATGAGCAGTTCTTC
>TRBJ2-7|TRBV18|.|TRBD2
CASSPSGGTYEQYF
TGTGCCAGCTCACCCAGCGGGGGGACCTACGAGCAGTACTTC
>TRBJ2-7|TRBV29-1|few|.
CSVAQGHEQYF
TGCAGCGTTGCCCAGGGCCACGAGCAGTACTTC
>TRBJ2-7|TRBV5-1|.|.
CASSLVGRERSEQYF
TGCGCCAGCAGCTTGGTAGGCAGGGAACGGTCCGAGCAGTACTTC
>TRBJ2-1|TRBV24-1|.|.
CATSPREGSSYNEQFF
TGTGCCACCAGCCCGCGAGAGGGAAGCTCCTACAATGAGCAGTTCTTC
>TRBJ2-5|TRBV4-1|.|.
CASSRNRGAQETQYF
TGCGCCAGCAGCCGAAACCGGGGGGCCCAAGAGACCCAGTACTTC
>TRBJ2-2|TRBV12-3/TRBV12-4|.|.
CASNTHGELFF
TGTGCCAGCAATACACATGGGGAGCTGTTTTTT
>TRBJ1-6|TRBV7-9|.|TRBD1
CASSLAAGTGNSPLHF
TGTGCCAGCAGCTTAGCCGCCGGGACAGGGAATTCACCCCTCCACTTT
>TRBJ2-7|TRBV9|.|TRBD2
CASSASGSWNEQYF
TGTGCCAGCAGCGCTAGCGGGAGCTGGAACGAGCAGTACTTC
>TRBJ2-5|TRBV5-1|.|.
CASSLARESETQYF
TGCGCCAGCAGCTTGGCGAGGGAATCAGAGACCCAGTACTTC
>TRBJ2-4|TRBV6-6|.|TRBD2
CASSDTGTSGNIQYF
TGTGCCAGCAGTGATACCGGGACTAGCGGGAACATTCAGTACTTC
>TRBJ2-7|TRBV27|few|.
CASSSGTYEQYF
TGTGCCAGCAGTTCAGGAACCTACGAGCAGTACTTC
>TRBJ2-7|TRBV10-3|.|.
CAINEGSYEQYF
TGTGCCATCAACGAGGGCTCCTACGAGCAGTACTTC
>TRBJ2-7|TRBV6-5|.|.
CASTQTGTPPYEQYF
TGTGCCAGCACCCAGACAGGAACCCCCCCCTACGAGCAGTACTTC
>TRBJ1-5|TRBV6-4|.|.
CASSDSKAGAGQPQHF
TGTGCCAGCAGTGACTCGAAAGCGGGGGCCGGTCAGCCCCAGCATTTT
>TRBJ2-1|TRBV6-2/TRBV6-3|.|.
CASSSSGGNYNEQFF
TGTGCCAGCAGTTCTTCCGGCGGGAACTACAATGAGCAGTTCTTC
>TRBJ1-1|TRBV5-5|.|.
CASSFSVNTEAFF
TGTGCCAGCAGCTTCTCAGTGAACACTGAAGCTTTCTTT
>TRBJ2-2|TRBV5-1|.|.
CASSLDPSAGELFF
TGCGCCAGCAGCTTGGATCCGTCAGCCGGGGAGCTGTTTTTT
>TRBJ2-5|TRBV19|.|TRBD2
CASSSVGGETQYF
TGTGCCAGTAGTAGTGTGGGGGGGGAGACCCAGTACTTC
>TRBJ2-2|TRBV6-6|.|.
CASSRFSSDPNTGELFF
TGTGCCAGCAGTCGCTTCTCCAGCGACCCGAACACCGGGGAGCTGTTTTTT
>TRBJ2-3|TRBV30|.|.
CAWSVWGEDRPPDTQYF
TGTGCCTGGAGTGTATGGGGTGAGGACAGACCTCCCGATACGCAGTATTTT
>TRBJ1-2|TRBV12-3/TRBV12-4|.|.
CASSVGGDYGYTF
TGTGCCAGCAGCGTCGGGGGAGACTATGGCTACACCTTC
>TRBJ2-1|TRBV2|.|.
CASSDTPGTYSGNEQFF
TGTGCCAGCAGCGACACACCGGGGACGTATAGCGGCAATGAGCAGTTCTTC
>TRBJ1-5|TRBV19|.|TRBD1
CASSSDRGLGNQPQHF
TGTGCCAGTAGTTCGGACAGGGGGCTGGGCAATCAGCCCCAGCATTTT
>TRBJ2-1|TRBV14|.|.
CASSLSRGLGEQFF
TGTGCCAGCAGCCTAAGCCGGGGATTGGGTGAGCAGTTCTTC
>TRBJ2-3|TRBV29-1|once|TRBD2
CSVSMTSGTDTQYF
TGCAGCGTTTCTATGACTAGCGGCACAGATACGCAGTATTTT
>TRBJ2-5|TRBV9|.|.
CASSSLASGTQYF
TGTGCCAGCAGCTCTCTAGCTTCGGGGACCCAGTACTTC
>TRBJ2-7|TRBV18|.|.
CASSPGDNYEQYF
TGTGCCAGCTCACCTGGGGACAACTACGAGCAGTACTTC
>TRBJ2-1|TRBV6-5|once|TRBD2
CASSPNSVTKRGQFF
TGTGCCAGCAGTCCGAATAGCGTAACGAAGCGGGGGCAGTTCTTC
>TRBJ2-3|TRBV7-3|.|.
CASSLTLADTQYF
TGTGCCAGCAGCTTAACGTTGGCTGATACGCAGTATTTT
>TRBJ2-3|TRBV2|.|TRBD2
CATKRESTTDTQYF
TGTGCCACTAAGCGGGAGTCGACCACAGATACGCAGTATTTT
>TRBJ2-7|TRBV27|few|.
CASSGGIGVLLDEQYF
TGTGCCAGCAGTGGGGGGATAGGGGTGTTGTTGGACGAGCAGTACTTC
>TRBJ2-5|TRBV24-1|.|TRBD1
CATSDLEQYRGLLVQETQYF
TGTGCCACCAGTGATTTAGAACAGTACAGGGGGCTCCTGGTCCAAGAGACCCAGTACTTC
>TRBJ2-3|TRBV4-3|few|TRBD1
CASSQALEGTGRGDTQYF
TGCGCCAGCAGCCAGGCTCTAGAGGGGACAGGGAGGGGAGATACGCAGTATTTT
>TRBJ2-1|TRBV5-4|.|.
CASSLVASSYNEQFF
TGTGCCAGCAGCTTGGTAGCCAGCTCCTACAATGAGCAGTTCTTC
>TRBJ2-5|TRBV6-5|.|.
CASSHGRETQYF
TGTGCCAGCAGTCACGGTCGGGAGACCCAGTACTTC
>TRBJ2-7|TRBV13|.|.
CASSSTRRANEQYF
TGTGCCAGCAGCTCTACTAGGCGTGCGAACGAGCAGTACTTC
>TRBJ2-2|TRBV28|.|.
CASKNTNTGELFF
TGTGCCAGCAAAAACACGAACACCGGGGAGCTGTTTTTT